Described below is a single T cell receptor beta chain sequence and its context. The sample belongs to a study of T cells after posttransplantation cyclophosphamide. Profiled with immunoSEQ multiplex PCR; TCRdb holds only in-frame clones, not every one. The table lists some 54,000 clones, approximately 94% of them singletons. Germline loops: CDR1 LNHDA, CDR2 SQIVND (reference sequence). The CDR3 runs to 15 residues. V shed 6 bases, J shed 4 bases, and the junction held 9 bases outside the gene matches. The clonotype was recovered from a woman aged 30 to 39 in good health and a related stem cell transplant donor. The sample comprised PBMCs. V is TRBV19 and J is TRBJ2-5; TRBD1 matches at 9 bases. The CDR3 DNA sequence: TGTGCCAGTAGCAGGGGACAGGGAAGGGGAGAGACCCAGTACTTC. Translated, it gives CASSRGQGRGETQYF.